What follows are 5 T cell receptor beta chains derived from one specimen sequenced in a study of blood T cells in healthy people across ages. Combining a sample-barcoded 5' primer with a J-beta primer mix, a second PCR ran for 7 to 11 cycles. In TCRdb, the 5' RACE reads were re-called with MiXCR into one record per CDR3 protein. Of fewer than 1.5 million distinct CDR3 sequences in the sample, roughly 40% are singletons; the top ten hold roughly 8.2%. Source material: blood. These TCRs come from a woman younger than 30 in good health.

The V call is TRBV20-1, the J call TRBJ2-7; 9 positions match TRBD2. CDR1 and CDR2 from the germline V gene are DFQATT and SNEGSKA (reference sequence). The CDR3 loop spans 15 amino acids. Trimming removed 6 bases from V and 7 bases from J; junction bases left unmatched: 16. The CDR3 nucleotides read TGCAGTGCGCTGGTAGGGGGACTAGCAGAAGGGGAGCAGTACTTC. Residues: CSALVGGLAEGEQYF.

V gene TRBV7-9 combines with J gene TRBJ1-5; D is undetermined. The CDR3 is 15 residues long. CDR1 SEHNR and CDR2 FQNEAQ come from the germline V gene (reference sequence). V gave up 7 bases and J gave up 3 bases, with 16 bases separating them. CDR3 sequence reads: CASIFRESANQPQHF. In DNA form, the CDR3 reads TGTGCCAGCATCTTCCGGGAGAGTGCCAATCAGCCCCAGCATTTT.

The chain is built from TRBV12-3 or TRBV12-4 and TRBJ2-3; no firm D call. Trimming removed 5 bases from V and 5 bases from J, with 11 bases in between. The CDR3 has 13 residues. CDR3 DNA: TGTGCCAGCAGTGCCATTTTAGGAGATACGCAGTATTTT. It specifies CASSAILGDTQYF.

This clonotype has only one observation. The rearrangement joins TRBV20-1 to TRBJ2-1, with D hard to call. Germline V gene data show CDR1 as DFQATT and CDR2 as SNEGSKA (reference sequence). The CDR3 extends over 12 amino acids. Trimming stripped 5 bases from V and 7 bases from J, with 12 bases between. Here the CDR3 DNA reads TGCAGTGCTTACCAAGTTGGGAATGAGCAGTTCTTC. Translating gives CSAYQVGNEQFF.

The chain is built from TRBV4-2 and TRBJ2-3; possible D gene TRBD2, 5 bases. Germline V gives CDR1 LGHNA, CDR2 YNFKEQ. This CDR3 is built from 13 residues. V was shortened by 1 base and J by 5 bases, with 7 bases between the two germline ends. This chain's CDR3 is CASSQAGRDTQYF. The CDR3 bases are TGTGCCAGCAGCCAAGCGGGAAGAGATACGCAGTATTTT.